This T cell receptor (beta chain) was identified during a study of blood T cell repertoires in COVID-19. Study information: Spain, Italy and the United States supplied samples that represented acute and convalescent COVID-19. T cells, B-cell-depleted T cells, or PBMCs supplied cDNA or gDNA.

The germline V and J ends were trimmed by 3 bases and 0 bases, with 9 bases remaining between them. The CDR3 sequence is 15 residues long. The V gene's germline CDR1 is SGHRS and CDR2 YFSETQ. In the source study's methods: The authors estimated nucleated cell counts from reference gene primer amplification. The table came from immunoSEQ multiplex PCR; TCRdb's copy has only in-frame clones and leaves some out. The D gene and trimming were derived from the DNA, and the V and J assignments and clone size from that table. The sample consists of 40,000 to 50,000 clones, approximately 90% of them appearing once.

Material for sequencing was peripheral blood. This sequence joins TRBV5-1 and TRBJ2-2; D is unresolved. This TCR was sampled from a man between 65 and 85 years old with acute or convalescent COVID-19. For the CDR3, the DNA is TGCGCCAGCAGCTCGAAAGCTTCGAACACCGGGGAGCTGTTTTTT. This gives the protein CASSSKASNTGELFF.